The entry that follows covers one T cell receptor (beta chain) sequence. Antigen: not known. This sample was taken from a study of beta chain features in type 1 diabetes. Study conclusions and caveats: Type 1 diabetes patients had VDJ junctions that carried fewer insertions and more deletions. Moderately but significantly shorter TCRB CDR3s were found in Type 1 diabetes patients in all four CD4+ subsets.

The whole isolated RNA underwent reverse transcription, so sequencing captured expressed TCRB transcripts. Sequencing was performed with immunoSEQ multiplex PCR; in TCRdb, only in-frame clones are kept and a portion is missing. The sample records over 600,000 clones, about an eighth being singletons. The origin of this receptor is a man aged 25-45 years with type 1 diabetes. Source material: naive CD4+ T cells from blood.

CDR3 DNA: TGTGCCAGCAGTGACTACTCACCCCGGGACCGCACCGGGGAGCTGTTTTTT. Translated: CASSDYSPRDRTGELFF. The chain combines TRBV6-1 with TRBJ2-2; either TRBD1 or TRBD2 may fit D (5 bases each). CDR3 length: 17 residues. The V gene's germline CDR1 is MNHNS and CDR2 SASEGT. Trimming took off 3 bases at V and 4 bases at J, with 18 bases between the two ends.